Listed below are T cell receptor beta chains from one sample, sequenced in a study of CD8+ T cells in alopecia areata. Profiling relied on immunoSEQ multiplex PCR, and the TCRdb table lists in-frame clones only, not all of them. The top ten hold about 1.2% of the sample, which has about 97,000 clones, 41% seen once. The sample comprised CD4+ T cells sorted from blood. These receptors all come from a human donor with alopecia areata. CDR3s include the opening cysteine and the closing phenylalanine or tryptophan. Fields, in order: clone size, D gene, V gene, J gene, CDR3 DNA, CDR3 protein. A D gene is named only where the DNA matches it firmly. The size of a clone is reported for some rows only, either as once, few or many, or as a class for expanded clones.

abundance: few
d_gene: TRBD1
v_gene: TRBV29-1
j_gene: TRBJ2-2
CDR3nt: TGCAGCGTTCTAGGACAGGGGGCCACCGGGGAGCTGTTTTTT
CDR3aa: CSVLGQGATGELFF

abundance: once
d_gene: .
v_gene: TRBV29-1
j_gene: TRBJ1-2
CDR3nt: TGCAGCGCGACCTCCGGGCCTAACTATGGCTACACCTTC
CDR3aa: CSATSGPNYGYTF

abundance: few
d_gene: .
v_gene: TRBV7-8
j_gene: TRBJ2-3
CDR3nt: TGTGCCAGCAGCTTACCCTGGAGTCCTAGCACAGATACGCAGTATTTT
CDR3aa: CASSLPWSPSTDTQYF

abundance: .
d_gene: .
v_gene: TRBV19
j_gene: TRBJ2-7
CDR3nt: TGTGCGAGTCAGGACACTACCTACGAGCAGTACTTC
CDR3aa: CASQDTTYEQYF

abundance: .
d_gene: .
v_gene: TRBV4-2
j_gene: TRBJ2-7
CDR3nt: TGTGCCAGCAGCCAATTGGCTCGGGTCTCCTACGAGCAGTACTTC
CDR3aa: CASSQLARVSYEQYF

abundance: many
d_gene: .
v_gene: TRBV7-2
j_gene: TRBJ1-4
CDR3nt: TGTGCCAGCAGCCGAGGGGGTGTCGGCAATGAAAAACTGTTTTTT
CDR3aa: CASSRGGVGNEKLFF

abundance: .
d_gene: .
v_gene: TRBV28
j_gene: TRBJ2-5
CDR3nt: TGTGCCAGCAGCATCGGAGGGGGGGGGACCCAGTACTTC
CDR3aa: CASSIGGGGTQYF

abundance: few
d_gene: .
v_gene: TRBV10-3
j_gene: TRBJ2-1
CDR3nt: TGTGCCATCAGTGAGAAGGTGTCCTACAATGAGCAGTTCTTC
CDR3aa: CAISEKVSYNEQFF

abundance: .
d_gene: TRBD1
v_gene: TRBV25-1
j_gene: TRBJ2-3
CDR3nt: TGTGCCAGCAGCGGACAGGGGGCGGATACGCAGTATTTT
CDR3aa: CASSGQGADTQYF

abundance: few
d_gene: .
v_gene: TRBV23-1
j_gene: TRBJ1-4
CDR3nt: TGCGCCAGCAGTCAATCTATAAGGGTTTCCGTAAAGAAACTGTTTTTT
CDR3aa: CASSQSIRVSVKKLFF

abundance: .
d_gene: .
v_gene: TRBV2
j_gene: TRBJ2-6
CDR3nt: TGTGCCAGCAGTGAACAACAGACCTCTGGGGCCAACGTCCTGACTTTC
CDR3aa: CASSEQQTSGANVLTF

abundance: .
d_gene: .
v_gene: TRBV14
j_gene: TRBJ2-1
CDR3nt: TGTGCCAGCAGCCAAGATAGGGGAACCCACTGGAATGAGCAGTTCTTC
CDR3aa: CASSQDRGTHWNEQFF

abundance: few
d_gene: .
v_gene: TRBV2
j_gene: TRBJ2-5
CDR3nt: TGTGCCAGCAGTGTTACTATGGAGACCCAGTACTTC
CDR3aa: CASSVTMETQYF

abundance: .
d_gene: .
v_gene: TRBV28
j_gene: TRBJ2-4
CDR3nt: TGTGCCAGCAGTTTATTGGTAGACCTAGCCAAAAACATTCAGTACTTC
CDR3aa: CASSLLVDLAKNIQYF

abundance: .
d_gene: .
v_gene: TRBV7-3
j_gene: TRBJ2-3
CDR3nt: TGTGCCAGCAGCTTAACGCCCCAGAGCGATACGCAGTATTTT
CDR3aa: CASSLTPQSDTQYF

abundance: few
d_gene: TRBD2
v_gene: TRBV28
j_gene: TRBJ2-3
CDR3nt: TGTGCCAGCAGTGAAAGCGGGGGTTACACAGATACGCAGTATTTT
CDR3aa: CASSESGGYTDTQYF

abundance: few
d_gene: .
v_gene: TRBV5-1
j_gene: TRBJ1-1
CDR3nt: TGCGCCAGCAGCTTGCAGGGGAAGAACACTGAAGCTTTCTTT
CDR3aa: CASSLQGKNTEAFF

abundance: few
d_gene: .
v_gene: TRBV28
j_gene: TRBJ2-5
CDR3nt: TGTGCCAGCAGTCTATCAGAGCGGGCTGAAGAGACCCAGTACTTC
CDR3aa: CASSLSERAEETQYF

abundance: .
d_gene: TRBD1
v_gene: TRBV28
j_gene: TRBJ1-5
CDR3nt: TGTGCCATCAAGGACAGGGTGGATCAGCCCCAGCATTTT
CDR3aa: CAIKDRVDQPQHF

abundance: few
d_gene: TRBD2
v_gene: TRBV7-2
j_gene: TRBJ2-5
CDR3nt: TGTGCCAGCAGCTTAAAAGCATTCCTAGCGGGAGCCCAAGAGACCCAGTACTTC
CDR3aa: CASSLKAFLAGAQETQYF

abundance: .
d_gene: .
v_gene: TRBV27
j_gene: TRBJ1-6
CDR3nt: TGTGCCAGCAGTTTAGCCCAGGATTCACCCCTCCACTTT
CDR3aa: CASSLAQDSPLHF

abundance: .
d_gene: .
v_gene: TRBV4-2
j_gene: TRBJ2-5
CDR3nt: TGTGCCAGCAGCCAAGTCTCCGCGCGCCAAGAGACCCAGTACTTC
CDR3aa: CASSQVSARQETQYF